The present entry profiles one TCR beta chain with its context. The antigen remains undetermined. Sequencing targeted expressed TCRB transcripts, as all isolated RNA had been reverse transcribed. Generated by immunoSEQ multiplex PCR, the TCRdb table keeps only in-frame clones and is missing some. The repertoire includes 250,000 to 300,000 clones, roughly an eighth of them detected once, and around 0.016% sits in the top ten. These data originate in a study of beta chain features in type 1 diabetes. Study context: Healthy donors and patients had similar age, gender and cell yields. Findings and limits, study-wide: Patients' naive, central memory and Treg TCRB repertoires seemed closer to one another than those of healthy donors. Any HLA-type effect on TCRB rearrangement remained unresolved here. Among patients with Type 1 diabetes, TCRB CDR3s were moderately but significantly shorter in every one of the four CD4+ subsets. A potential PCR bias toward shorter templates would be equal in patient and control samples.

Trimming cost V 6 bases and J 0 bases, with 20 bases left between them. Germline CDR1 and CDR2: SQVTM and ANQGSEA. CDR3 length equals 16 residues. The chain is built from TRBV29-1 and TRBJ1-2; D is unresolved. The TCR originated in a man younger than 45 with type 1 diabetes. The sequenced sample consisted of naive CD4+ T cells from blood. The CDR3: CSVWESDSRTNYGYTF. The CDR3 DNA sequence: TGCAGCGTATGGGAGTCAGACTCTCGAACTAACTATGGCTACACCTTC.